The next 24 T cell receptor beta chains were all read from a single sample in a study. Using its own MiXCR run on the 5' RACE reads, TCRdb lists one record per CDR3 protein. The sample has 25,000 to 40,000 distinct CDR3 sequences; approximately 24% are singletons. Source material: memory CD4+ T cells sorted from blood. Subset of the sample: memory CD4+ T cells, CD4+CD45RO+CD25-. The receptors stem from a female donor with breast cancer.

As to this clonotype: A much larger clonotype is one base distant, so this may be a read error. The V and J genes are TRBV4-1 and TRBJ2-5; D call uncertain. Germline CDR1 is MGHRA and CDR2 is YSYEKL. Trimming took off 4 bases at V and 2 bases at J, with 14 bases between the two ends. The CDR3 length is 15 residues. CDR3 residues: CASSPDRAAQETQYF. The CDR3 DNA reads as TGCGCCAGCAGCCCCGACCGGGCAGCGCAAGAGACCCAGTACTTC.

This clonotype came up a few times. The chain uses TRBV25-1 and TRBJ2-6; a possible D gene is TRBD2 (6 bases). There are 12 residues in the CDR3. CDR1 is MGHDK, CDR2 SYGVNS, per germline. Trimming left V 3 bases short and J 15 bases short, with 12 bases between. DNA for the CDR3: TGTGCCAGCAGTGATATTAGGAGGGACCTGACTTTC. Translated: CASSDIRRDLTF.

This chain connects TRBV5-1 to TRBJ2-7; D gene uncertain. In germline, CDR1 is SGHRS, CDR2 YFSETQ. The germline V and J ends were trimmed by 4 bases and 4 bases, with 18 bases remaining between them. This CDR3 is built from 15 residues. The CDR3 sequence: CASSLTPRQQYEQYF. The CDR3 DNA reads TGCGCCAGCAGCCTAACACCAAGACAACAATACGAGCAGTACTTC.

This clonotype was counted between two and nine times. The V and J genes are TRBV5-1 and TRBJ2-7, with unresolved D. The V end was cut by 2 bases, the J end by 5 bases, with 14 bases between. The CDR3 has 14 residues. Germline V CDR1 and CDR2: SGHRS, YFSETQ. The CDR3: CASSLTHSGNEQYF. In DNA form, the CDR3 reads TGCGCCAGCAGCTTAACTCATAGTGGCAACGAGCAGTACTTC.

The V call is TRBV7-9, the J call TRBJ2-1; 11 bases fit TRBD1. There are 18 residues in the CDR3. With V trimmed by 5 bases and J by 2 bases, 11 bases remained unmatched. Germline V gene data show CDR1 as SEHNR and CDR2 as FQNEAQ (reference sequence). The CDR3 DNA reads TGTGCCAGCAGCCCTGGACAGGGGGCGTCGGGCACCTACAATGAGCAGTTCTTC. Its translation is CASSPGQGASGTYNEQFF.

About this clonotype itself: Possible read error: a much larger clone is one base away. This chain joins TRBV29-1 and TRBJ1-1; D gene unclear. CDR1 and CDR2 (germline): SQVTM, ANQGSEA. The CDR3 covers 15 residues. The CDR3 coding sequence is TGCAGCATTGAAGGCTCGGGCATCATGAACACTGAAGCTTTCTTT. Its translation: CSIEGSGIMNTEAFF.

The CDR3 coding sequence is TGTGCCAGCAGCCCCGGACTAGCGGGAGGGGGGGAGCAGTACTTC. Translating gives CASSPGLAGGGEQYF. V is TRBV5-6 and J is TRBJ2-7; 15 bases match TRBD2. This CDR3 spans 15 amino acids. With 4 bases clipped from V and 7 bases from J, the junction kept 6 bases outside the gene matches. Germline V gives CDR1 SGHDT, CDR2 YYEEEE.

Ten or more counts support this clonotype. The chain is built from TRBV6-2 or TRBV6-3 and TRBJ2-7; TRBD2 matches at 9 bases. The CDR3 consists of 16 residues. Germline CDR1 is MNHEY and CDR2 is SVGEGT. V shed 7 bases and J 3 bases; nucleotides not matched to a gene: 13. Here the CDR3 reads CASTLRQREVYYEQYF. CDR3 DNA sequence: TGTGCCAGCACCCTTCGGCAGCGGGAGGTATACTACGAGCAGTACTTC.

About this clonotype: Just one base apart from a much larger clone, this may be a read error. The chain recombines TRBV6-5 with TRBJ2-3; D not resolved. CDR3 length equals 14 residues. CDR1 is MNHEY, CDR2 SVGAGI, per germline. The CDR3 DNA is TGTACCAGCTTTAAGCGCCGTAGCACAGATACGCAGTATTTT. This codes for CTSFKRRSTDTQYF.

As for this clonotype: This may stem from a read error, because a much larger clone lies one nucleotide away. The rearrangement links TRBV28 to TRBJ2-7; 7 nucleotides align to TRBD1. Germline-derived CDR1 and CDR2 are MDHEN and SYDVKM. This CDR3 contains 15 residues. Unmatched junction bases numbered 10, after V lost 5 bases and J lost 3 bases. CDR3 loop: CASSATGTDVYEQYF. The DNA of the CDR3 is TGTGCCAGCAGTGCTACCGGGACAGATGTCTACGAGCAGTACTTC.

This clonotype was counted only a few times. The chain couples TRBV10-1 to TRBJ1-5, with 11 bases identical to TRBD1. The CDR3 totals 16 residues. V was pared by 9 bases and J by 4 bases, with 11 bases of the junction left unmatched. Germline loops: CDR1 WNHNN, CDR2 SYGVQD (reference sequence). CDR3 sequence: CASGTNGTGGNQPQHF. The CDR3, as DNA: TGCGCCAGTGGGACTAACGGGACAGGGGGAAATCAGCCCCAGCATTTT.

The chain carries TRBV6-1 and TRBJ1-1, with TRBD1 as a possible D gene (5 bases). Trimming stripped 6 bases from V and 4 bases from J, with 18 bases between. Looked up from germline, CDR1 is MNHNS and CDR2 is SASEGT. There are 15 residues in the CDR3. The CDR3 is CASRSSHQGTTEAFF. The CDR3 bases are TGTGCCAGCAGATCCTCCCACCAGGGTACCACTGAAGCTTTCTTT.

The CDR3 sequence is CASRAGFYEQYF. The CDR3 DNA is TGTGCCAGCAGAGCGGGGTTCTACGAGCAGTACTTC. The rearrangement uses TRBV6-1 and TRBJ2-7; 7 nucleotides line up with TRBD2. J was trimmed by 3 bases and V by 6 bases; bases with no gene match: 2. The germline V gene has CDR1 MNHNS and CDR2 SASEGT. The CDR3 consists of 12 residues.

This clonotype has ten or more counts. This chain links TRBV24-1 with TRBJ2-7; D is possibly TRBD1 or TRBD2 (5 bases each). Germline CDR1 reads KGHDR; CDR2 reads SFDVKD. V was trimmed by 4 bases and J by 2 bases, leaving 11 bases between them. The CDR3 contains 14 residues. The CDR3 sequence is CATSDRGRPYEQYF. Written as DNA, the CDR3 is TGTGCCACCAGTGACCGGGGACGGCCCTACGAGCAGTACTTC.

This clonotype was counted at least ten times. The chain uses TRBV12-3 or TRBV12-4 and TRBJ1-1, with D tentatively TRBD1 (5 bases). V lost 8 bases to trimming and J lost 3 bases, with 16 bases between them. CDR3 size: 14 residues. CDR3 sequence (DNA): TGTGCCAGCGGCGGGGCCGGCCTTTACACTGAAGCTTTCTTT. Translated: CASGGAGLYTEAFF.

This chain connects TRBV6-5 to TRBJ2-1; D ambiguous. This CDR3 is 13 amino acids long. Germline assignment: CDR1 MNHEY and CDR2 SVGAGI. The germline V and J ends were trimmed by 8 bases and 4 bases, with 12 bases remaining between them. CDR3 loop: CASGAKRYNEQFF. The DNA of the CDR3 is TGTGCCAGCGGAGCTAAGAGATACAATGAGCAGTTCTTC.

This clonotype has ten or more counts. DNA of the CDR3: TGTGCCAGCACCAGAGGGTTCATCGTGAACACTGAAGCTTTCTTT. Amino acid sequence: CASTRGFIVNTEAFF. The chain links TRBV12-3 or TRBV12-4 to TRBJ1-1; D remains ambiguous. The V end was cut by 7 bases, the J end by 0 bases, with 15 bases between. CDR3 length: 15 residues.

J is TRBJ2-7 and V is TRBV12-3 or TRBV12-4; D is perhaps TRBD1 or TRBD2 (5 bases each). The CDR3 extends over 12 amino acids. Trimming left V 3 bases short and J 5 bases short, with 8 bases between. CDR3 region: CASSFEGNEQYF. The DNA of the CDR3 is TGTGCCAGCAGTTTTGAGGGGAACGAGCAGTACTTC.

Of note for this clonotype: A junction end diverges from the germline sequence, so it may reflect a read error. The chain couples TRBV9 to TRBJ2-7; D possibly corresponds to TRBD1 (6 bases). The CDR3 length is 13 residues. Germline-derived CDR1 and CDR2 are SGDLS and YYNGEE. The DNA of the CDR3 is TGTGCCAGCAGCACCCGGGACAACTACGAGCGGTACTTC. It codes for CASSTRDNYERYF.

The V and J genes are TRBV5-1 and TRBJ2-3; tentatively, D is TRBD2 (5 bases). Germline V CDR1 and CDR2: SGHRS, YFSETQ. The ends were cut back, 1 base at V and 0 bases at J, with 12 bases in the middle. This CDR3 has 16 residues. CDR3 bases: TGCGCCAGCAGCTTGAACGGACGGACTAGCACAGATACGCAGTATTTT. Residues: CASSLNGRTSTDTQYF.

V usage is TRBV7-9 and J usage is TRBJ1-1; D may be TRBD1 (5 bases). Germline V gene data show CDR1 as SEHNR and CDR2 as FQNEAQ (reference sequence). The CDR3 is 12 amino acids. Trimming removed 8 bases at V and 4 bases at J, with 11 bases between. CDR3 nucleotides: TGTGCCAGCTCAAGGGGTGTCACTGAAGCTTTCTTT. Its translation is CASSRGVTEAFF.

The chain combines TRBV9 with TRBJ2-2; no firm D call. The V gene lost 3 bases and the J gene lost 0 bases, with 6 bases spanning the gap. The CDR3 is made up of 14 amino acids. Germline V gene sequence: CDR1 SGDLS, CDR2 YYNGEE. This CDR3 reads CASSDPANTGELFF. CDR3 DNA: TGTGCCAGCAGCGACCCCGCGAACACCGGGGAGCTGTTTTTT.

This clonotype was detected ten times or more. The chain joins TRBV5-1 to TRBJ2-3; no definite D call. This CDR3 has 13 amino acids. Germline V gene sequence: CDR1 SGHRS, CDR2 YFSETQ. V dropped 0 bases and J dropped 4 bases, with 6 bases sitting between them. The CDR3 sequence is CASSLGISDTQYF. In nucleotides, the CDR3 is TGCGCCAGCAGCTTGGGAATATCAGATACGCAGTATTTT.

This clonotype was found a few times. The gene calls are TRBV12-5 and TRBJ2-1; 8 nucleotides align to TRBD2. Germline-derived CDR1 and CDR2 are LGHNT and FRNRAP. Trimming at V came to 5 bases and at J to 10 bases, leaving 13 bases not matched to a gene. This CDR3 is built from 15 residues. The CDR3 loop is CASGASGSTHTEQFF. As DNA, the CDR3 is TGTGCTAGTGGTGCAAGCGGGAGCACCCACACGGAGCAGTTCTTC. Full variable domain (rest looked up from reference TRBV12-5 and TRBJ2-1): DARVTQTPRHKVTEMGQEVTMRCQPILGHNTVFWYRQTMMQGLELLAYFRNRAPLDDSGMPKDRFSAEMPDATLATLKIQPSEPRDSAVYFCASGASGSTHTEQFFGPGTRLTVL.